This T cell receptor beta chain originates from a study of cytomegalovirus exposure and HLA in healthy donors. The length of the CDR3 is 14 residues. From germline, CDR1 is GTSNPN and CDR2 SVGIG (reference sequence). V gave up 3 bases and J gave up 4 bases; unmatched junction bases: 8. The primer mix had 60 Vbeta and 13 Jbeta primers. TCRdb's copy holds only in-frame clones and misses some; the assay was immunoSEQ multiplex PCR. The sample has over 50,000 clones; roughly 80% are singletons. The V and J genes are TRBV30 and TRBJ1-1, with 7 bases lining up with TRBD1. The source is a man aged 40-49 years in good health and CMV-seronegative. Material: PBMCs. The CDR3 DNA reads as TGTGCCTGGAGGACAGGGAATAGTGCCACTGAAGCTTTCTTT. Protein sequence: CAWRTGNSATEAFF.